This T cell receptor (beta chain) was sequenced in a study of regulatory T cells in long-lasting Graves disease. CDR3 regions were amplified by Arm-PCR using iRepertoire HTBI primers to build TCR beta libraries. Source study methods: The study identified roughly 59 TRBV and approximately 14 TRBJ segments across samples. In TCRdb, the multiplex PCR reads were re-called with MiXCR into one record per CDR3 protein. The V and J calls were not made by the authors but by TCRdb's processing. The repertoire holds approximately 560,000 distinct CDR3 sequences, with 16% as singletons. The CDR3 contains 13 residues. The germline V gene has CDR1 DFQATT and CDR2 SNEGSKA (reference sequence). V lost 0 bases to trimming and J lost 9 bases, with 12 bases between them. On this clonotype: Its antigen remains unidentified.

Time point described: newly diagnosed GD, antithyroid drugs for less than 3 months. Extracted RNA from PBMCs served as the source of the TCR library. Findings of the study overall: The persistent group shared about 2,600 public clonotypes, more than the approximately 930 shared by new patients.

The same sample was also studied in work on T cells in Graves' hyperthyroidism and ophthalmopathy.

The sequenced sample was peripheral blood mononuclear cells (PBMCs), obtained at new diagnosis, from a patient treated with antithyroid drugs. The V and J genes are TRBV20-1 and TRBJ2-1; the D gene is possibly TRBD2 (5 bases). This clonotype was obtained from a man aged 18 to 29 with Graves disease. In nucleotides, the CDR3 is TGCAGTGCTAGAGAAGCGCTAGCTCTTGAGCAGTTCTTC. This sequence encodes CSAREALALEQFF.